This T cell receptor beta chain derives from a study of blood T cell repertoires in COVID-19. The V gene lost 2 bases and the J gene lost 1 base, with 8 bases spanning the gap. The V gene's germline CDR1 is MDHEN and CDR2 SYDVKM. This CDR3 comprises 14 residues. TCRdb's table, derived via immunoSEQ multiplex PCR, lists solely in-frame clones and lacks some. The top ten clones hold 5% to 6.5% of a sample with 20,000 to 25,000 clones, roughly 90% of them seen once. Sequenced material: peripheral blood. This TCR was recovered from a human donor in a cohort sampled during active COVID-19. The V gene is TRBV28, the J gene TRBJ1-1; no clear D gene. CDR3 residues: CASSLRSQNTEAFF. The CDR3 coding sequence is TGTGCCAGCAGTTTACGAAGCCAGAACACTGAAGCTTTCTTT. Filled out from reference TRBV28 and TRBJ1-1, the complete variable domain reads DVKVTQSSRYLVKRTGEKVFLECVQDMDHENMFWYRQDPGLGLRLIYFSYDVKMKEKGDIPEGYSVSREKKERFSLILESASTNQTSMYLCASSLRSQNTEAFFGQGTRLTVV.